The 25 T cell receptor beta chains reported below all come from one sample, sequenced in a study of blood T cell repertoires in COVID-19. Here immunoSEQ multiplex PCR was the method, and the copy in TCRdb shows in-frame clones only, minus some. The data show under 300,000 clones, over 75% seen once. Sample: PBMCs or T cells enriched from blood (not recorded which). These receptors all stem from a woman younger than 35 who had recovered from COVID-19.

V is TRBV18 and J is TRBJ1-1, with D hard to call. The CDR3 has 12 residues. The V gene lost 1 base and the J gene lost 6 bases, with 6 bases spanning the gap. In germline, CDR1 is KGHSH, CDR2 LQKENI. The CDR3 reads CASSPLRAEAFF. CDR3 nucleotide sequence: TGTGCCAGCTCACCACTGAGGGCTGAAGCTTTCTTT.

The V and J genes are TRBV6-6 and TRBJ1-4; 7 bases map to TRBD1. Germline assignment: CDR1 MNHNY and CDR2 SVGAGI (reference sequence). The length of the CDR3 is 13 residues. The V and J ends lost 2 bases and 8 bases, in that order; junction bases with no gene match: 2. In DNA form, the CDR3 reads TGTGCCAGCAGTTACCAGGGGGGCGAAAAACTGTTTTTT. Amino acid sequence: CASSYQGGEKLFF.

This chain connects TRBV6-5 to TRBJ2-3, with a possible D match to TRBD2 (7 bases). The ends were cut back, 2 bases at V and 6 bases at J, with 15 bases in the middle. The germline V gene encodes CDR1 MNHEY and CDR2 SVGAGI. This CDR3 has 15 amino acids. The CDR3 nucleotides read TGTGCCAGCAGTTACAGGGGGGGCGCATGGGATACGCAGTATTTT. Translating gives CASSYRGGAWDTQYF.

The V call is TRBV29-1, the J call TRBJ1-2; 7 bases map to TRBD1. The length of the CDR3 is 12 residues. Germline CDR1 and CDR2: SQVTM and ANQGSEA. V was pared by 6 bases and J by 2 bases, with 3 bases of the junction left unmatched. The CDR3 here is CSVKGQNYGYTF. The CDR3 bases are TGCAGCGTAAAGGGACAGAACTATGGCTACACCTTC.

The chain carries TRBV5-1 and TRBJ2-1; D remains unclear. Trimming shortened V by 7 bases and J by 7 bases, and 18 bases separated the two germline ends. The CDR3 contains 14 residues. Germline CDR1 is SGHRS and CDR2 is YFSETQ. CDR3 DNA sequence: TGCGCCAGCTGCAAGTCTTACTCGAGGAATGAGCAGTTCTTC. Amino acid sequence: CASCKSYSRNEQFF.

The J gene is TRBJ1-2, the V gene TRBV5-1; tentative D call: TRBD1 (5 bases). In germline, CDR1 is SGHRS, CDR2 YFSETQ. V was shortened by 4 bases and J by 5 bases, with 15 bases between the two germline ends. The CDR3 runs 14 residues. Here the CDR3 reads CASSAAQGFYGYTF. The DNA of the CDR3 is TGCGCCAGCAGCGCCGCGCAGGGATTTTATGGCTACACCTTC.

The CDR3 spells CASSSTFDTANYGYTF. As DNA, the CDR3 is TGTGCCAGCAGCTCAACCTTCGACACTGCTAACTATGGCTACACCTTC. The chain has TRBV5-6 and TRBJ1-2; D ambiguous. Germline-derived CDR1 and CDR2 are SGHDT and YYEEEE. Trimming removed 3 bases from V and 0 bases from J, with 15 bases in between. This CDR3 region has 16 residues.

V is TRBV7-9 and J is TRBJ1-2; no definite D call. The germline CDR1 and CDR2 sequences are SEHNR and FQNEAQ (reference sequence). This CDR3 is built from 14 residues. V gave up 3 bases and J gave up 3 bases, with 11 bases separating them. CDR3 DNA: TGTGCCAGCAGCTTTGGCGGTACCGACTATGGCTACACCTTC. It encodes CASSFGGTDYGYTF.

The chain couples TRBV5-8 to TRBJ1-2; D unclear. The CDR3 extends over 16 amino acids. V was shortened by 2 bases and J by 8 bases, with 22 bases between the two germline ends. The germline V gene encodes CDR1 SGHTS and CDR2 YDEGEE. CDR3 loop: CASSFKASEGMVGYTF. DNA of the CDR3: TGTGCCAGCAGCTTTAAAGCTTCCGAGGGAATGGTGGGCTACACCTTC. The full variable domain, completed using reference TRBV5-8 and TRBJ1-2, is EAGVTQSPTHLIKTRGQQATLRCSPISGHTSVYWYQQALGLGLQFLLWYDEGEERNRGNFPPRFSGRQFPNYSSELNVNALELEDSALYLCASSFKASEGMVGYTFGSGTRLTVV.

Written as DNA, the CDR3 is TGCGCCAGCAGAATGAACCTAGCGGGGGGTACCGGGGAGCTGTTTTTT. Protein sequence: CASRMNLAGGTGELFF. This rearrangement joins TRBV5-1 to TRBJ2-2; TRBD2 agrees at 11 bases. After removal of 5 bases from V and 5 bases from J, the junction contained 8 bases not matched to a gene. CDR1 and CDR2 (germline): SGHRS, YFSETQ. The CDR3 consists of 16 residues.

The chain's CDR3 is CASSSRGIGNYGYTF. Here the CDR3 DNA reads TGCGCCAGCAGCTCAAGGGGGATTGGAAACTATGGCTACACCTTC. The rearrangement uses TRBV5-1 and TRBJ1-2, with D tentatively TRBD1 (6 bases). V shed 3 bases and J shed 2 bases, with 14 bases lying between them. The CDR3 covers 15 residues. Per the germline V gene, CDR1 is SGHRS and CDR2 is YFSETQ.

The chain has TRBV4-2 and TRBJ1-1, with D perhaps TRBD1 (5 bases). The CDR3 is 15 residues long. V was trimmed by 1 base and J by 2 bases, leaving 11 bases between them. Germline V gene sequence: CDR1 LGHNA, CDR2 YNFKEQ. CDR3 protein: CASSQVVQANTEAFF. In DNA form, the CDR3 reads TGTGCCAGCAGCCAAGTAGTACAGGCCAACACTGAAGCTTTCTTT.

The V gene is TRBV3-1 (or the pseudogene TRBV3-2), the J gene TRBJ1-1, with a weak D call TRBD1 (5 bases). The CDR3 totals 14 residues. Germline-derived CDR1 and CDR2 are LGHDT and YNNKEL (reference sequence). The V end lost 2 bases, the J end lost 8 bases, and 15 bases lay between the germline ends. The CDR3 is CASSQLMARTEAFF. The DNA for the CDR3 is TGTGCCAGCAGCCAATTAATGGCCCGGACAGAAGCTTTCTTT.

This rearrangement joins TRBV6-5 to TRBJ1-4; D is perhaps TRBD1 (6 bases). The germline CDR1 and CDR2 sequences are MNHEY and SVGAGI. CDR3 size: 16 residues. Trimming cost V 1 base and J 7 bases, with 16 bases left between them. The CDR3 here is CASSYWNHRVTEKLFF. Written as DNA, the CDR3 is TGTGCCAGCAGTTACTGGAACCACAGGGTTACTGAAAAACTGTTTTTT.

The CDR3 DNA is TGTGCCAGTAGGCTAGGAGGTGGCACAGATACGCAGTATTTT. Amino acid sequence: CASRLGGGTDTQYF. V usage is TRBV19 and J usage is TRBJ2-3; possibly TRBD2 for D (5 bases). V lost 6 bases and J 1 base, leaving 11 bases between the germline ends. This CDR3 contains 14 residues. Germline CDR1 LNHDA, CDR2 SQIVND (reference sequence). The complete variable domain, with remaining parts taken from reference TRBV19 and TRBJ2-3, reads DGGITQSPKYLFRKEGQNVTLSCEQNLNHDAMYWYRQDPGQGLRLIYYSQIVNDFQKGDIAEGYSVSREKKESFPLTVTSAQKNPTAFYLCASRLGGGTDTQYFGPGTRLTVL.

In regard to this clone: Other DNA sequences in the sample encode the same CDR3. The rearrangement links TRBV10-1 to TRBJ2-7; 7 bases line up with TRBD2. CDR3 length: 11 amino acids. Germline V gene lookup returns CDR1 WNHNN and CDR2 SYGVQD (reference sequence). The ends lost 3 bases at V and 7 bases at J; junction bases unmatched: 0. The CDR3 nucleotides are TGCGCCAGCAGTGACGGGGGGGAGCAGTACTTC. Translation: CASSDGGEQYF.

The genes are TRBV5-6 and TRBJ1-5; 7 positions agree with TRBD1. V shed 3 bases, J shed 6 bases, and the junction held 12 bases outside the gene matches. Germline V gene sequence: CDR1 SGHDT, CDR2 YYEEEE. This CDR3 contains 16 residues. Here the CDR3 reads CASSYSEGQGVQPQHF. The CDR3 DNA sequence: TGTGCCAGCAGCTATTCCGAGGGGCAGGGGGTTCAGCCCCAGCATTTT.

This clone is a singleton in its sample. For the CDR3, the DNA is TGTGCCAGCAGACCGGGACAGGGTCCCTCGCCCCAGCATTTT. It codes for CASRPGQGPSPQHF. The chain has TRBV6-5 and TRBJ1-5; 9 nucleotides align to TRBD1. CDR3 length: 14 amino acids. After removal of 6 bases from V and 9 bases from J, the junction contained 9 bases not matched to a gene. Germline CDR1 MNHEY, CDR2 SVGAGI.

V usage is TRBV7-9 and J usage is TRBJ1-5; 8 positions match TRBD1. CDR3 length: 13 residues. Germline trimming cut 5 bases from V and 9 bases from J; bases unmatched to any gene: 6. Per germline, CDR1 SEHNR and CDR2 FQNEAQ (reference sequence). CDR3: CASSGTGRGPQHF. The CDR3 bases are TGTGCCAGCAGCGGGACAGGACGCGGGCCCCAGCATTTT. The variable domain in full, with the rest retrieved from reference TRBV7-9 and TRBJ1-5, is DTGVSQNPRHKITKRGQNVTFRCDPISEHNRLYWYRQTLGQGPEFLTYFQNEAQLEKSRLLSDRFSAERPKGSFSTLEIQRTEQGDSAMYLCASSGTGRGPQHFGDGTRLSIL.

The rearrangement links TRBV7-6 to TRBJ2-2; 10 bases align to TRBD1. The CDR3 runs to 16 residues. The trim removed 10 bases at V and 6 bases at J, leaving 14 bases unmatched. Germline values: CDR1 SGHVS, CDR2 FNYEAQ. The CDR3 region has the DNA TGTGCCATCCGATACCGGGACAGGGGTTCGTCCGGGGAGCTGTTTTTT. Protein product: CAIRYRDRGSSGELFF. Full variable domain (remainder filled in from reference TRBV7-6 and TRBJ2-2): GAGVSQSPRYKVTKRGQDVALRCDPISGHVSLYWYRQALGQGPEFLTYFNYEAQQDKSGLPNDRFSAERPEGSISTLTIQRTEQRDSAMYRCAIRYRDRGSSGELFFGEGSRLTVL.

The chain links TRBV11-2 to TRBJ1-6, with D possibly being TRBD1 (5 bases). V shed 3 bases and J shed 7 bases, with 13 bases lying between them. The CDR3 totals 15 residues. Germline CDR1 SGHAT, CDR2 FQNNGV. CDR3 region: CASSFEGVENSPLHF. CDR3 in DNA: TGTGCCAGCAGCTTTGAAGGGGTCGAAAATTCACCCCTCCACTTT.

The rearrangement uses TRBV7-2 and TRBJ2-1; D call uncertain. Trimming took off 5 bases at V and 0 bases at J, with 8 bases between the two ends. Germline V gene lookup returns CDR1 SGHTA and CDR2 FQGNSA. CDR3 size: 14 residues. The chain's CDR3 is CASSPDNSYNEQFF. The CDR3 nucleotides are TGTGCCAGCAGCCCCGACAACTCCTACAATGAGCAGTTCTTC. Using reference TRBV7-2 and TRBJ2-1 for the parts outside the CDR3, the full variable domain is GAGVSQSPSNKVTEKGKDVELRCDPISGHTALYWYRQSLGQGLEFLIYFQGNSAPDKSGLPSDRFSAERTGGSVSTLTIQRTQQEDSAVYLCASSPDNSYNEQFFGPGTRLTVL.

For the CDR3, the DNA is TGTGCCAGCAGCGCCCCGGGACAGTGGGAGCCGACTGAAGCTTTCTTT. This sequence encodes CASSAPGQWEPTEAFF. V usage is TRBV3-1 (or the pseudogene TRBV3-2) and J usage is TRBJ1-1, with 7 bases matching TRBD1. This CDR3 comprises 16 residues. V shed 5 bases, J shed 5 bases, and the junction held 14 bases outside the gene matches. The germline gives CDR1 LGHDT, CDR2 YNNKEL (reference sequence).

The gene calls are TRBV18 and TRBJ2-6; no reliable D call. Germline V lookup: CDR1 KGHSH, CDR2 LQKENI. The CDR3 runs to 15 residues. V lost 4 bases, J lost 0 bases, and 7 bases lay in between. CDR3 coding DNA: TGTGCCAGCTCACGGTCGGGCTCTGGGGCCAACGTCCTGACTTTC. Protein product: CASSRSGSGANVLTF. Full variable domain (outside the CDR3, taken from reference TRBV18 and TRBJ2-6): NAGVMQNPRHLVRRRGQEARLRCSPMKGHSHVYWYRQLPEEGLKFMVYLQKENIIDESGMPKERFSAEFPKEGPSILRIQQVVRGDSAAYFCASSRSGSGANVLTFGAGSRLTVL.

The V gene is TRBV4-1, the J gene TRBJ2-1; a weak D match, TRBD2 (7 bases). The V and J ends lost 3 bases and 3 bases respectively, with 21 bases between them. The CDR3 totals 18 residues. Germline values: CDR1 MGHRA, CDR2 YSYEKL. CDR3: CASSQGAARGASYNEQFF. The CDR3 DNA reads as TGCGCCAGCAGCCAGGGGGCCGCCCGGGGGGCTAGCTACAATGAGCAGTTCTTC.